Following are 20 T cell receptor beta chains from one sample sequenced in a study of response to subunit inactivated influenza vaccine. TCRdb ran MiXCR on the RT-PCR reads and lists one entry per CDR3 protein. This table holds about 160,000 distinct CDR3 sequences, approximately 10% found once. Here the sequenced sample was non-naive T cells sorted from PBMCs, taken 40 to 50 days after vaccination. These receptors all come from a man in his forties or fifties who received an inactivated influenza vaccine.

Ten or more counts support this clonotype. V and J are TRBV7-2 and TRBJ1-5, with TRBD1 identical over 10 bases. The CDR3 is 15 residues long. V lost 4 bases and J lost 5; bases outside the gene matches: 5. Germline V lookup: CDR1 SGHTA, CDR2 FQGNSA. CDR3: CASSSGTGEYQPQHF. The CDR3 nucleotides read TGTGCCAGCAGCTCCGGGACAGGGGAGTATCAGCCCCAGCATTTT.

This clonotype occurred many times. This rearrangement joins TRBV24-1 to TRBJ1-5; 8 positions agree with TRBD1. This CDR3 comprises 13 residues. J lost 7 bases, V lost 9 bases, and 7 bases had no gene match. Per germline, CDR1 KGHDR and CDR2 SFDVKD. CDR3 in DNA: TGTGCCACCTCGACAGGGGTGCAACAGCCCCAGCATTTT. Translated, it gives CATSTGVQQPQHF.

This clonotype was seen ten or more times. The chain recombines TRBV7-9 with TRBJ1-4; the D is unclear. Between the trimmed V and J ends, which lost 5 bases and 2 bases, there was a span of 12 bases. The CDR3 runs 15 residues. Looked up from germline, CDR1 is SEHNR and CDR2 is FQNEAQ (reference sequence). The DNA of the CDR3 is TGTGCCAGCAGCGAACCTTTAAGGACTAATGAAAAACTGTTTTTT. Protein sequence: CASSEPLRTNEKLFF. Full variable domain (outside the CDR3, taken from reference TRBV7-9 and TRBJ1-4): DTGVSQNPRHKITKRGQNVTFRCDPISEHNRLYWYRQTLGQGPEFLTYFQNEAQLEKSRLLSDRFSAERPKGSFSTLEIQRTEQGDSAMYLCASSEPLRTNEKLFFGSGTQLSVL.

This clonotype was seen a few times. The chain carries TRBV9 and TRBJ2-1; 8 bases fit TRBD2. The V and J ends lost 3 bases and 6 bases, in that order; junction bases with no gene match: 5. CDR1 and CDR2 (germline): SGDLS, YYNGEE. This CDR3 spans 14 amino acids. CDR3 loop: CASSARTSSNEQFF. In DNA, the CDR3 is TGTGCCAGCAGCGCCCGGACTAGCAGCAATGAGCAGTTCTTC.

This clonotype was found many times. The chain links TRBV29-1 to TRBJ2-1; 7 positions agree with TRBD2. The CDR3 totals 13 residues. V trimming: 7 bases; J trimming: 5 bases; junction bases outside the gene matches: 8. From germline, CDR1 is SQVTM and CDR2 ANQGSEA. CDR3 in DNA: TGCAGCGCCGGGGGGTACATCCACAATGAGCAGTTCTTC. It yields the protein CSAGGYIHNEQFF.

The sample holds many counts of this clonotype. The V and J genes are TRBV7-3 and TRBJ2-3; D is possibly TRBD1 (6 bases). Germline V lookup: CDR1 SGHTA, CDR2 FQGTGA. Trimming took off 1 base at V and 1 base at J, with 9 bases between the two ends. The CDR3 loop spans 15 amino acids. In DNA form, the CDR3 reads TGTGCCAGCAGCTTAATGGGGGCGGGCACAGATACGCAGTATTTT. This sequence encodes CASSLMGAGTDTQYF.

This clonotype was detected a few times. The chain recombines TRBV5-5 with TRBJ2-7; 11 nucleotides align to TRBD2. With 0 bases clipped from V and 3 bases from J, the junction kept 8 bases outside the gene matches. Germline CDR1 is SGHKS and CDR2 is YYEKEE (reference sequence). This CDR3 has 17 amino acids. CDR3 amino acids: CASSLGPTSGRFYEQYF. CDR3 nucleotide sequence: TGTGCCAGCAGCTTGGGCCCTACTAGCGGGAGATTCTACGAGCAGTACTTC.

This rearrangement joins TRBV6-2 or TRBV6-3 to TRBJ2-3; 8 bases map to TRBD1. The V segment lost 0 bases and the J segment 5 bases; nucleotides outside the gene matches: 4. The CDR3 spans 15 residues. The germline V gene has CDR1 MNHEY and CDR2 SVGEGT. The CDR3: CASSYSTGALDTQYF. In DNA form, the CDR3 reads TGTGCCAGCAGTTACTCGACAGGGGCGTTAGATACGCAGTATTTT.

The sample holds many counts of this clonotype. CDR3 amino acids: CASSQGARSETQYF. For the CDR3, the DNA is TGTGCCAGCAGCCAAGGGGCCCGTAGTGAGACCCAGTACTTC. The V and J genes are TRBV14 and TRBJ2-5; no clear D. Germline V gene data show CDR1 as SGHDN and CDR2 as FVKESK. The V gene lost 1 base and the J gene lost 5 bases, with 11 bases spanning the gap. The CDR3 is made up of 14 amino acids.

This clonotype was picked up many times. The chain uses TRBV6-1 and TRBJ2-1; 7 bases align to TRBD1. V shed 5 bases and J 3 bases; nucleotides not matched to a gene: 13. The CDR3 is made up of 17 amino acids. From germline, CDR1 is MNHNS and CDR2 SASEGT. Here the CDR3 reads CASSQRQGGLVYNEQFF. In nucleotides, the CDR3 is TGTGCCAGCAGTCAGCGACAGGGTGGGTTGGTCTACAATGAGCAGTTCTTC.

The J gene is TRBJ2-3, the V gene TRBV5-6, with a weak D call TRBD2 (6 bases). Trimming took 0 bases from V and 4 from J, leaving 9 bases between them. CDR1 is SGHDT, CDR2 YYEEEE, per germline. This CDR3 region has 14 residues. The CDR3: CASSLASVADTQYF. In DNA form, the CDR3 reads TGTGCCAGCAGCTTGGCTAGCGTAGCAGATACGCAGTATTTT.

Only a few counts were recorded for this clonotype. This chain connects TRBV11-2 to TRBJ1-1, with D unclear. Germline lookup yields CDR1 SGHAT and CDR2 FQNNGV. This CDR3 contains 15 residues. V was clipped by 2 bases and J by 1 base, with 11 bases between them. As DNA, the CDR3 is TGTGCCAGCAGCTTATCGTCACAAACGAACACTGAAGCTTTCTTT. Translation: CASSLSSQTNTEAFF.

A few counts support this clonotype. This chain connects TRBV18 to TRBJ2-1; D is undetermined. Trimming shortened V by 4 bases and J by 3 bases, and 4 bases separated the two germline ends. This CDR3 is built from 12 residues. Per germline, CDR1 KGHSH and CDR2 LQKENI. The CDR3 region has the DNA TGTGCCAGCTCACTTCACTACAATGAGCAGTTCTTC. Amino acids: CASSLHYNEQFF.

The table lists this clonotype with a few counts. The chain uses TRBV30 and TRBJ2-1; 8 nucleotides agree with TRBD2. Germline V lookup: CDR1 GTSNPN, CDR2 SVGIG (reference sequence). There are 17 residues in the CDR3. V shed 5 bases and J 7 bases; nucleotides not matched to a gene: 19. CDR3 bases: TGTGCCTGGGGAGTAAACCGTCTAGCGGGCCTCCCAAATGAGCAGTTCTTC. Its protein product is CAWGVNRLAGLPNEQFF.

The chain has TRBV27 and TRBJ1-6, with D maybe TRBD1 (6 bases). Germline loops: CDR1 MNHEY, CDR2 SMNVEV (reference sequence). Deletions cut 5 bases from V and 7 bases from J, with 15 bases between. This CDR3 region has 15 residues. CDR3 bases: TGTGCCAGCAGTCTTAAACAGGGCCGGAATTCACCCCTCCACTTT. Protein product: CASSLKQGRNSPLHF.

This clonotype has only a few counts. The rearrangement joins TRBV6-5 to TRBJ2-2; 8 positions match TRBD2. Per germline, CDR1 MNHEY and CDR2 SVGAGI. The CDR3 has 15 residues. Trimming took 4 bases from V and 6 from J; bases not matched to a gene: 7. The CDR3 nucleotides are TGTGCCAGCAGTTTCACCGGGGGGGAAGCCGGGGAGCTGTTTTTT. This translates into CASSFTGGEAGELFF.

This clonotype was counted only a few times. The chain has TRBV5-1 and TRBJ1-2; TRBD1 might be the D (5 bases). Per germline, CDR1 SGHRS and CDR2 YFSETQ. The CDR3 contains 15 residues. V was pared by 7 bases and J by 0 bases, with 16 bases between. CDR3 DNA sequence: TGCGCCAGCTTCCGGGACCCCCAGGCTAACTATGGCTACACCTTC. Translating gives CASFRDPQANYGYTF.

In regard to this clonotype: This may stem from a read error, because a much larger clone lies one nucleotide away. V gene TRBV7-9 combines with J gene TRBJ1-2; no clear D. The CDR3 is 12 amino acids. Germline V gene lookup returns CDR1 SEHNR and CDR2 FQNEAQ (reference sequence). The CDR3 bases are TGTGCCAGCAGCTTACGGGGTCATGGCGACACCTTC. It yields the protein CASSLRGHGDTF.

Ten or more counts support this clonotype. J is TRBJ2-7 and V is TRBV2; D remains unclear. The CDR3 has 13 amino acids. Trimming took 2 bases from V and 6 from J, leaving 11 bases between them. Germline values: CDR1 SNHLY, CDR2 FYNNEI. This CDR3 is CASSESSWGEQYF. CDR3 bases: TGTGCCAGCAGTGAAAGCAGTTGGGGCGAGCAGTACTTC.

This clonotype has at least ten counts. The chain couples TRBV6-2 or TRBV6-3 to TRBJ2-1, with D uncertain. V lost 10 bases to trimming and J lost 5 bases, with 18 bases between them. CDR3 length: 14 amino acids. Germline V CDR1 and CDR2: MNHEY, SVGEGT. The CDR3 loop reads CAITARAGDNEQFF. The CDR3 bases are TGTGCCATCACGGCTAGGGCAGGAGACAATGAGCAGTTCTTC.